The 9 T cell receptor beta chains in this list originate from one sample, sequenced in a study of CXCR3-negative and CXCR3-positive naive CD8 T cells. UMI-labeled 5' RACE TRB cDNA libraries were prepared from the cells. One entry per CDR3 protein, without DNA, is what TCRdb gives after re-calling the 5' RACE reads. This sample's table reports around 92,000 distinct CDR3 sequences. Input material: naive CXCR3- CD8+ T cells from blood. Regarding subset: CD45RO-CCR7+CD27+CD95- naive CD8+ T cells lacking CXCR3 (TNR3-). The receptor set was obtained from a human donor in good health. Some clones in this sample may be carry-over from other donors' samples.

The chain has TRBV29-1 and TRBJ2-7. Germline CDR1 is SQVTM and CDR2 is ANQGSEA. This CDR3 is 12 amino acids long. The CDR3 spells CSVEGRSYEQYF.

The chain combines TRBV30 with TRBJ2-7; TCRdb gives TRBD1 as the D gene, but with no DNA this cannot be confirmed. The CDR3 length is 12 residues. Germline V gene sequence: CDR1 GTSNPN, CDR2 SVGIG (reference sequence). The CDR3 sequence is CAWSWTDGEQYF.

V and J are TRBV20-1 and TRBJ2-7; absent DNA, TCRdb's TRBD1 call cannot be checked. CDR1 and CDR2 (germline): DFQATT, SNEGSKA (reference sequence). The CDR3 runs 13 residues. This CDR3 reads CSARDRVSYEQYF.

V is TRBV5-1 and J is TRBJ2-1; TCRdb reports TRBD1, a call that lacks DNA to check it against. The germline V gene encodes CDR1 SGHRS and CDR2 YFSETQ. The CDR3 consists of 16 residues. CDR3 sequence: CASSLFGGTLYNEQFF.

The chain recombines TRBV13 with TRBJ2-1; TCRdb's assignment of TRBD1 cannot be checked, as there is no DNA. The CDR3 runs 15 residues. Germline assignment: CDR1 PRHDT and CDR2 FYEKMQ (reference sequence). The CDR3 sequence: CASSIRGSSYNEQFF.

The CDR3 spells CASSVTGEGRGYTF. The chain employs TRBV28 and TRBJ1-2; TCRdb returns TRBD1, unconfirmable since there is no DNA. The CDR3 runs to 14 residues. Germline CDR1 is MDHEN and CDR2 is SYDVKM.

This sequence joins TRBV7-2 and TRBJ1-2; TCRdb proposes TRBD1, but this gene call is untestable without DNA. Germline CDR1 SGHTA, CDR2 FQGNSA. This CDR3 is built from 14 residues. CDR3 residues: CASSGTGVINGYTF.

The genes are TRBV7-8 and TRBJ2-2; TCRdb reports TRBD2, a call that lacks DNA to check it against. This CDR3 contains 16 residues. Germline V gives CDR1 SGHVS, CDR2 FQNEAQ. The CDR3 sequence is CASSVRANWNTGELFF.

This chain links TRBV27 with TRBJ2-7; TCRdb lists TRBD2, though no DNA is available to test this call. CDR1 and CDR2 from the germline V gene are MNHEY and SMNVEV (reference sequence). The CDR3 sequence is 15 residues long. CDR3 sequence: CASRGERDFYYEQYF.